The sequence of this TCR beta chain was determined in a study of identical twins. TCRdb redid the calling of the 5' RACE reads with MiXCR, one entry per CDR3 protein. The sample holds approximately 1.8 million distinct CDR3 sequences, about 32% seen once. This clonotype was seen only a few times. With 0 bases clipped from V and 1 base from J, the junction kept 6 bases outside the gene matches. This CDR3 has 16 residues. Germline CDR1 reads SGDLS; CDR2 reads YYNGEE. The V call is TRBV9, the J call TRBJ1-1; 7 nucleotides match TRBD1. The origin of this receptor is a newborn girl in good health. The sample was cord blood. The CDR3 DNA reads TGTGCCAGCAGCGTAGACCGGACAGGTCCGAACACTGAAGCTTTCTTT. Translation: CASSVDRTGPNTEAFF.